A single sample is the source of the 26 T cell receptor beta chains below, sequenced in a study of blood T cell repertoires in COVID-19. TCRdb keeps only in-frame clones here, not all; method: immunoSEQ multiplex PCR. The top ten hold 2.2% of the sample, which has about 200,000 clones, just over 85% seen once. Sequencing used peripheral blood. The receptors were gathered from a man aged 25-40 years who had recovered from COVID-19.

CDR3 DNA: TGTGCCAGCAGCGTAGAGGCGGTGGGCACTGAAGCTTTCTTT. This translates into CASSVEAVGTEAFF. The chain has TRBV9 and TRBJ1-1, with D unresolved. V shed 0 bases and J shed 4 bases, with 10 bases lying between them. Germline CDR1 and CDR2: SGDLS and YYNGEE. The CDR3 extends over 14 amino acids. Combining the CDR3 with reference TRBV9 and TRBJ1-1 gives the whole variable domain DSGVTQTPKHLITATGQRVTLRCSPRSGDLSVYWYQQSLDQGLQFLIQYYNGEERAKGNILERFSAQQFPDLHSELNLSSLELGDSALYFCASSVEAVGTEAFFGQGTRLTVV.

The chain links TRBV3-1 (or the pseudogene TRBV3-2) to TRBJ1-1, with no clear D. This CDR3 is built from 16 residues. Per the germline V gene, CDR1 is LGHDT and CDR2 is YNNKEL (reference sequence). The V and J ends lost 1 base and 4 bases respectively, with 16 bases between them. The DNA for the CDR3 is TGTGCCAGCAGCCAAGTGAGCGAGAAGATAGGCACTGAAGCTTTCTTT. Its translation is CASSQVSEKIGTEAFF.

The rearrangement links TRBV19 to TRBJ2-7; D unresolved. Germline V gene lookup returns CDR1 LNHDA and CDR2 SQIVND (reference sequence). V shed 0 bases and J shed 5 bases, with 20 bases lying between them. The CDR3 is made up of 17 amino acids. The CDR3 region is CASSIDLAGGGWNEQYF. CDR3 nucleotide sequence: TGTGCCAGTAGTATAGATCTGGCTGGCGGTGGGTGGAACGAGCAGTACTTC.

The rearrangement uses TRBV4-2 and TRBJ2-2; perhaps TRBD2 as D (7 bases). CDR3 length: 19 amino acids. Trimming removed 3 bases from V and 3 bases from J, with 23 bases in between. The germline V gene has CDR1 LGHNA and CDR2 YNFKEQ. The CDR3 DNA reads TGTGCCAGCAGCCACTTTTCCAGGGGAGGGGGGTGGTACACCGGGGAGCTGTTTTTT. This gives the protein CASSHFSRGGGWYTGELFF.

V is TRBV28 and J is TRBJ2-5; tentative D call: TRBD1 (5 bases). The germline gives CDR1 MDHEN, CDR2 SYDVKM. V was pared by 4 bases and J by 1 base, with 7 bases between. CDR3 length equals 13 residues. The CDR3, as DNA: TGTGCCAGCAGTTCACAGGTCCAAGAGACCCAGTACTTC. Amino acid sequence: CASSSQVQETQYF.

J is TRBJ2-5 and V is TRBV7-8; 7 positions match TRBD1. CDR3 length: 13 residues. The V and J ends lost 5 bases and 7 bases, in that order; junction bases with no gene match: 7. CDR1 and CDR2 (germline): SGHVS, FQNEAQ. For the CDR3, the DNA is TGTGCCAGCAGCGCGAGGGGGCGCGGGACCCAGTACTTC. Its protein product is CASSARGRGTQYF.

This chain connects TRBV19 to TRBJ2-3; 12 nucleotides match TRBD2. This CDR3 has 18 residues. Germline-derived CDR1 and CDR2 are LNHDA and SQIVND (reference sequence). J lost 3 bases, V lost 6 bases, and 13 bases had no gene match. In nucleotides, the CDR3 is TGTGCCAGTAGCCTTCTTACTCTAGCGGGGGGGCGGACAGATACGCAGTATTTT. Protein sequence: CASSLLTLAGGRTDTQYF.

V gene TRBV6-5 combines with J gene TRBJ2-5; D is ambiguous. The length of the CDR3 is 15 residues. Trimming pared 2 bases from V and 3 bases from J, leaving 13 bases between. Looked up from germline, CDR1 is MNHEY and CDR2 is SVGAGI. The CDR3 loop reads CASSYGHFREETQYF. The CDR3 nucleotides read TGTGCCAGCAGTTACGGGCATTTTCGTGAAGAGACCCAGTACTTC.

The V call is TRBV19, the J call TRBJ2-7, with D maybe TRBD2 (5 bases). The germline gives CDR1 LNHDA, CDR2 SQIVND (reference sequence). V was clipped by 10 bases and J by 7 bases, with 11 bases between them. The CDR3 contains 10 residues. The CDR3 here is CATLRGEQYF. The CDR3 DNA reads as TGTGCCACCCTGCGAGGGGAGCAGTACTTC.

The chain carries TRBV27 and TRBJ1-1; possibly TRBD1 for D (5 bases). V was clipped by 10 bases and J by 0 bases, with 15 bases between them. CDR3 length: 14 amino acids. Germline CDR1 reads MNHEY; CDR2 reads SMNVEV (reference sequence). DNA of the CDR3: TGTGCCACAGGGTTGAAAGGGATGAACACTGAAGCTTTCTTT. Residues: CATGLKGMNTEAFF.

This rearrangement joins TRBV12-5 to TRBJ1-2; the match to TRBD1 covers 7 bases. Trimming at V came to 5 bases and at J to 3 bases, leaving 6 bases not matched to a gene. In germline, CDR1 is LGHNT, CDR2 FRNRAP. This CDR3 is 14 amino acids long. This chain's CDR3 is CASGTPGTDYGYTF. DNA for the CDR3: TGTGCTAGTGGTACCCCCGGGACAGACTATGGCTACACCTTC.

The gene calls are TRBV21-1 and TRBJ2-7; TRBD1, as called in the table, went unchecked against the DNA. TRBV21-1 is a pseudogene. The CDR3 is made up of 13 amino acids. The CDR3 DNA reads TGTGCCAGCAGCAAAGACAGGGGCTACGAGCAGTACTTC. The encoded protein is CASSKDRGYEQYF.

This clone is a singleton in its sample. The CDR3: CASSIRDRVEKLFF. CDR3 sequence (DNA): TGTGCCAGCAGCATCCGGGACAGGGTTGAAAAACTGTTTTTT. This rearrangement joins TRBV12-1 to TRBJ1-4; the table calls TRBD1, which could not be checked here. TRBV12-1 is assigned pseudogene status. The CDR3 extends over 14 amino acids.

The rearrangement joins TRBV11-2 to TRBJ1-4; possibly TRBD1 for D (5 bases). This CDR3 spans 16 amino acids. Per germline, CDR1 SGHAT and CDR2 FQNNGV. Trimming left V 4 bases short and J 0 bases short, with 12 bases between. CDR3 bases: TGTGCCAGCAGCTCGGGGGATTTCGCAACTAATGAAAAACTGTTTTTT. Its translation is CASSSGDFATNEKLFF.

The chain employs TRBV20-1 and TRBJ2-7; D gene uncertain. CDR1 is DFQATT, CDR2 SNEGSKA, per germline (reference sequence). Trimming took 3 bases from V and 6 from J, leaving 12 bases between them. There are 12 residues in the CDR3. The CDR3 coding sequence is TGCAGTGCTAGTGTGAGCTACGGCGAGCAGTACTTC. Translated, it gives CSASVSYGEQYF.

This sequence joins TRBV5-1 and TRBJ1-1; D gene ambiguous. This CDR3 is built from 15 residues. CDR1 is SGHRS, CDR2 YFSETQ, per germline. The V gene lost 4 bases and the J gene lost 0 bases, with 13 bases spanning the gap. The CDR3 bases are TGCGCCAGCAGCCTTCGGACTAGTTTGAACACTGAAGCTTTCTTT. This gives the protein CASSLRTSLNTEAFF.

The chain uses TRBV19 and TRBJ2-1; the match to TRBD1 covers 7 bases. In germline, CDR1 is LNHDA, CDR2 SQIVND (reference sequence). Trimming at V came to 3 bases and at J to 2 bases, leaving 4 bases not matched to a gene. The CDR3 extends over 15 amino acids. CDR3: CASSMVGGTYNEQFF. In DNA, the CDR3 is TGTGCCAGTAGTATGGTAGGGGGCACCTACAATGAGCAGTTCTTC.

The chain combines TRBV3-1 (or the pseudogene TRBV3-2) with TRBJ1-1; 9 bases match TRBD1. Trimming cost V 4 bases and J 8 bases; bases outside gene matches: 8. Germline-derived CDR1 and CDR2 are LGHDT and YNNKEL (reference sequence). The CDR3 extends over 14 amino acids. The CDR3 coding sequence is TGTGCCAGCAGCCGAAATATGGACAGGGGAGAAGCTTTCTTT. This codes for CASSRNMDRGEAFF.

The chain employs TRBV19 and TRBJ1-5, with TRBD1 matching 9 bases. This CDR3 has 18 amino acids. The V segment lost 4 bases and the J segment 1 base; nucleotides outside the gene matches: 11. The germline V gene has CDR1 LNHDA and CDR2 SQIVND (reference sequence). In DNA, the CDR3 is TGTGCCAGTAGTACTCCGTCGGGACAGGGTTTGAGCAATCAGCCCCAGCATTTT. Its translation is CASSTPSGQGLSNQPQHF.

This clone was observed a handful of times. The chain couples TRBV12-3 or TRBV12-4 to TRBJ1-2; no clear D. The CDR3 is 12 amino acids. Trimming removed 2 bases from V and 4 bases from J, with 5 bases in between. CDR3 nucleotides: TGTGCCAGCAGTTTACGGGTCTATGGCTACACCTTC. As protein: CASSLRVYGYTF.

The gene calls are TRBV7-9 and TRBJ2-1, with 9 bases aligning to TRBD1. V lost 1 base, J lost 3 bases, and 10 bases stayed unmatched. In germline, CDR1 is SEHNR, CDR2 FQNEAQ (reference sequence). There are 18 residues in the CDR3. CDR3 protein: CASSLGSGTGLDYNEQFF. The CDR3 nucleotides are TGTGCCAGCAGCTTAGGTTCTGGGACAGGGCTGGACTACAATGAGCAGTTCTTC.

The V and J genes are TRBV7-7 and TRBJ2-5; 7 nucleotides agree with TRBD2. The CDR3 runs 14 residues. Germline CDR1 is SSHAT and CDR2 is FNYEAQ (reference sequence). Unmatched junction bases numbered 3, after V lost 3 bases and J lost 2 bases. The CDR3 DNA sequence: TGTGCCAGCAGCTTGTTTAGCGGGCAAGAGACCCAGTACTTC. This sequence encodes CASSLFSGQETQYF.

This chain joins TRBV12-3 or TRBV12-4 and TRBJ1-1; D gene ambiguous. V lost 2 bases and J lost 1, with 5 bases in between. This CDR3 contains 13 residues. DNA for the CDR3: TGTGCCAGCAGTTTAAACGGGAACACTGAAGCTTTCTTT. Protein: CASSLNGNTEAFF.

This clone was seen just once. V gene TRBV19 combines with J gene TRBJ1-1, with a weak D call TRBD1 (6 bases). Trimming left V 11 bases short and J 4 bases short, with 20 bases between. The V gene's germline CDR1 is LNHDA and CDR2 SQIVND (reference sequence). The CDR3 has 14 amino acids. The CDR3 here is CAVTGGPGSTEAFF. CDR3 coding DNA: TGTGCCGTGACGGGGGGCCCGGGGTCCACTGAAGCTTTCTTT.

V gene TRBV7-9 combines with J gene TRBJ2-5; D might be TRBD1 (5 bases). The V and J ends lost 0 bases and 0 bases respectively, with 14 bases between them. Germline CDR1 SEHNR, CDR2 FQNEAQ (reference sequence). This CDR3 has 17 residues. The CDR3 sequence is CASSLAEQGRYQETQYF. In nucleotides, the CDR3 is TGTGCCAGCAGCTTAGCCGAGCAGGGTCGGTACCAAGAGACCCAGTACTTC.

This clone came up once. CDR3 sequence (DNA): TGCGCCAGCAGCCAAGGGTGGGGAGGAGGGTACCAAGAGACCCAGTACTTC. Its translation is CASSQGWGGGYQETQYF. The V and J genes are TRBV4-3 and TRBJ2-5; perhaps TRBD2 as D (6 bases). The CDR3 is 17 residues long. Trimming took off 1 base at V and 0 bases at J, with 15 bases between the two ends. CDR1 is LGHNA, CDR2 YSLEER, per germline.